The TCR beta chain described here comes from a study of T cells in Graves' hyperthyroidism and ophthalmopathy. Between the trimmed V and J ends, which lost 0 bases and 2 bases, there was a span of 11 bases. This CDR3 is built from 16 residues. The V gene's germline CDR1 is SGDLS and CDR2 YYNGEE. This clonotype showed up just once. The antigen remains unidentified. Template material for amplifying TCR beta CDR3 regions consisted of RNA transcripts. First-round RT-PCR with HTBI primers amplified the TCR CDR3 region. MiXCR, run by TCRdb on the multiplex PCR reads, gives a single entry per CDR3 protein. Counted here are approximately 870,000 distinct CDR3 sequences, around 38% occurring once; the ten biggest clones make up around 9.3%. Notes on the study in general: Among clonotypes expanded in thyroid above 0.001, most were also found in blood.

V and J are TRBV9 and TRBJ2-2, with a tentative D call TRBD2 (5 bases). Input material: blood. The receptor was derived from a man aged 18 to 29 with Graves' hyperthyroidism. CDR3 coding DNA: TGTGCCAGCAGCGTAGTATCGCGGGTTAACACCGGGGAGCTGTTTTTT. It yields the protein CASSVVSRVNTGELFF.